The clone carrying this T cell receptor (beta chain) was recorded a few times. The antigen is undetermined. The data belong to a study of blood T cells in healthy people across ages. The CDR3 has 13 residues. Deletions cut 5 bases from V and 5 bases from J, with 11 bases between. Study-wide findings and caveats: Donor CMV infection status was unknown, possibly confounding age-related changes in expanded clonotypes.

The authors ran a second PCR of about 7 to 12 cycles using a sample-barcoded 5' primer and a J-beta primer mix. Each TCR beta cDNA got a 12-nucleotide random molecular identifier. A single record per CDR3 protein comes from TCRdb applying MiXCR to the 5' RACE reads. The profile shows 270,000 or so distinct CDR3 sequences, about 25% of them singletons. The sequenced sample was blood. The chain joins TRBV12-3 or TRBV12-4 to TRBJ2-3; D not certain. The receptor comes from a woman aged 70-85 years in good health. The DNA of the CDR3 is TGTGCCAGCAGTCTGATTGAAAAAGATACGCAGTATTTT. Protein: CASSLIEKDTQYF.